The 25 T cell receptor beta chains presented below share a single source sample, sequenced in a study of T cell responses to AZD1222 COVID-19 vaccine. Measured with immunoSEQ multiplex PCR; TCRdb has only the in-frame clones, and not every one. The table has 70,000 to 85,000 clones, over 80% seen once. Sequencing used peripheral blood, obtained on day 0 of AZD1222 vaccination. Every receptor here comes from an adult in good health.

The gene calls are TRBV29-1 and TRBJ1-2, with 8 positions matching TRBD1. The V segment lost 7 bases and the J segment 4 bases; nucleotides outside the gene matches: 5. Germline-derived CDR1 and CDR2 are SQVTM and ANQGSEA. This CDR3 is 12 amino acids long. CDR3 in amino acids: CSDWTGTYGYTF. DNA of the CDR3: TGCAGCGACTGGACAGGGACCTATGGCTACACCTTC.

This clone was counted only a few times. The chain couples TRBV6-2 or TRBV6-3 to TRBJ1-5; the D gene is possibly TRBD1 (6 bases). V was clipped by 5 bases and J by 4 bases, with 9 bases between them. The CDR3 loop spans 13 amino acids. Germline V lookup: CDR1 MNHEY, CDR2 SVGEGT. The CDR3 region has the DNA TGTGCCAGCAGTCTCGACAGGAATCAGCCCCAGCATTTT. Protein: CASSLDRNQPQHF.

The chain links TRBV5-1 to TRBJ1-4; 8 bases are a match to TRBD1. The germline V gene encodes CDR1 SGHRS and CDR2 YFSETQ. With 4 bases clipped from V and 5 bases from J, the junction kept 7 bases outside the gene matches. The CDR3 is made up of 15 amino acids. The CDR3 nucleotides read TGCGCCAGCAGCGCTACCGGGACAGGAAATGAAAAACTGTTTTTT. Protein sequence: CASSATGTGNEKLFF.

V is TRBV5-4 and J is TRBJ1-3, with a weak D call TRBD1 (5 bases). The germline V and J ends were trimmed by 3 bases and 2 bases, with 15 bases remaining between them. The germline V gene has CDR1 SGHNT and CDR2 YYREEE (reference sequence). This CDR3 region has 16 residues. CDR3 in DNA: TGTGCCAGCAGCTCGAACATGGGGACCGCTGGAAACACCATATATTTT. It codes for CASSSNMGTAGNTIYF.

Only a few counts were recorded for this clone. The chain joins TRBV7-9 to TRBJ1-5; D is uncertain. Trimming cost V 1 base and J 7 bases, with 5 bases left between them. The germline V gene has CDR1 SEHNR and CDR2 FQNEAQ (reference sequence). CDR3 length: 12 residues. The CDR3 DNA follows: TGTGCCAGCAGCTTAGAGGGACAGCCCCAGCATTTT. This codes for CASSLEGQPQHF.

CDR3 in DNA: TGTGCCAGTCGAAGGGGGCTGAACACTGAAGCTTTCTTT. It encodes CASRRGLNTEAFF. The chain links TRBV19 to TRBJ1-1; 7 bases are a match to TRBD1. This CDR3 contains 13 residues. Unmatched junction bases numbered 3, after V lost 8 bases and J lost 0 bases. The germline gives CDR1 LNHDA, CDR2 SQIVND (reference sequence).

This clone was observed a few times. The chain carries TRBV4-1 and TRBJ2-5, with D perhaps assigned TRBD1 or TRBD2 (5 bases each). The V end was cut by 2 bases, the J end by 4 bases, with 17 bases between. CDR3 length: 16 residues. In germline, CDR1 is MGHRA, CDR2 YSYEKL. CDR3: CASSQTPVQGPETQYF. The CDR3 DNA sequence: TGCGCCAGCAGCCAAACCCCTGTGCAGGGACCAGAGACCCAGTACTTC.

The chain couples TRBV10-2 to TRBJ1-4; no definite D call. The germline gives CDR1 WSHSY, CDR2 SAAADI. The CDR3 runs 17 residues. Trimming shortened V by 1 base and J by 7 bases, and 19 bases separated the two germline ends. CDR3 sequence: CASSEYATDSEGEKLFF. As DNA, the CDR3 is TGCGCCAGCAGTGAGTACGCCACGGACTCGGAAGGTGAAAAACTGTTTTTT.

The chain combines TRBV5-4 with TRBJ2-7; either TRBD1 or TRBD2 may supply D (5 bases each). This CDR3 has 14 amino acids. Per germline, CDR1 SGHNT and CDR2 YYREEE (reference sequence). Trimming shortened V by 4 bases and J by 0 bases, and 11 bases separated the two germline ends. CDR3 sequence (DNA): TGTGCCAGCAGCCAGGGACGGAGCTCCTACGAGCAGTACTTC. Protein: CASSQGRSSYEQYF.

V gene TRBV5-4 combines with J gene TRBJ1-5; D unclear. Germline CDR1 SGHNT, CDR2 YYREEE (reference sequence). This CDR3 is built from 15 residues. Deletions cut 0 bases from V and 5 bases from J, with 12 bases between. The CDR3 here is CASSLEGLRDQPQHF. For the CDR3, the DNA is TGTGCCAGCAGCTTGGAGGGCCTCCGGGATCAGCCCCAGCATTTT.

V gene TRBV2 combines with J gene TRBJ2-1, with 11 bases matching TRBD2. This CDR3 contains 13 residues. Trimming at V came to 6 bases and at J to 10 bases, leaving 5 bases not matched to a gene. Germline lookup yields CDR1 SNHLY and CDR2 FYNNEI. CDR3 region: CASRMTSGTEQFF. The CDR3 DNA follows: TGTGCCAGCAGGATGACTAGCGGGACAGAGCAGTTCTTC.

This rearrangement joins TRBV7-3 to TRBJ1-2; TRBD1 matches at 8 bases. There are 15 residues in the CDR3. Germline trimming cut 5 bases from V and 0 bases from J; bases unmatched to any gene: 5. Germline values: CDR1 SGHTA, CDR2 FQGTGA. CDR3 nucleotide sequence: TGTGCCAGCAGCCCCGACAGGGGCACTAACTATGGCTACACCTTC. The encoded protein is CASSPDRGTNYGYTF.

This chain joins TRBV11-2 and TRBJ2-1; no firm D call. Looked up from germline, CDR1 is SGHAT and CDR2 is FQNNGV. V lost 3 bases, J lost 0 bases, and 9 bases lay in between. This CDR3 is 15 amino acids long. The CDR3 DNA follows: TGTGCCAGCAGCTTGTCCCCTAGCTCCTACAATGAGCAGTTCTTC. It yields the protein CASSLSPSSYNEQFF.

This clone was seen a few times. This chain joins TRBV9 and TRBJ1-1, with D tentatively TRBD1 (6 bases). Germline CDR1 is SGDLS and CDR2 is YYNGEE. This CDR3 is 13 amino acids long. Trimming pared 3 bases from V and 4 bases from J, leaving 10 bases between. CDR3 bases: TGTGCCAGCAGCGAGGGGGTGGGCACTGAAGCTTTCTTT. Protein sequence: CASSEGVGTEAFF. Full variable domain (outside the CDR3, taken from reference TRBV9 and TRBJ1-1): DSGVTQTPKHLITATGQRVTLRCSPRSGDLSVYWYQQSLDQGLQFLIQYYNGEERAKGNILERFSAQQFPDLHSELNLSSLELGDSALYFCASSEGVGTEAFFGQGTRLTVV.

This chain connects TRBV12-3 or TRBV12-4 to TRBJ2-2; no firm D call. V was pared by 2 bases and J by 7 bases, with 8 bases between. The CDR3 length is 13 residues. The CDR3: CASSLLGGGELFF. CDR3 bases: TGTGCCAGCAGTTTATTGGGCGGCGGGGAGCTGTTTTTT.

This chain joins TRBV11-3 and TRBJ2-7, with D possibly called TRBD1 or TRBD2 (5 bases each). The CDR3 has 14 amino acids. From germline, CDR1 is SGHNT and CDR2 YENEEA. The ends were cut back, 5 bases at V and 8 bases at J, with 19 bases in the middle. CDR3 residues: CASSHPGPNFKQYF. The CDR3 DNA follows: TGTGCCAGCAGCCACCCGGGACCAAATTTCAAGCAGTACTTC.

The chain is built from TRBV12-3 or TRBV12-4 and TRBJ2-7; no reliable D call. There are 12 residues in the CDR3. V was cut by 6 bases and J by 7 bases, with 13 bases left in between. The CDR3, as DNA: TGTGCCAGCAGCCATACCGTAAGGGAGCAGTACTTC. It is translated as CASSHTVREQYF.

The chain is built from TRBV28 and TRBJ2-7; TRBD1 aligns across 10 bases. With V trimmed by 4 bases and J by 4 bases, 4 bases remained unmatched. The CDR3 spans 14 residues. Germline assignment: CDR1 MDHEN and CDR2 SYDVKM. CDR3 in DNA: TGTGCCAGCAGTTACCGGGACAGGGGTTACGAGCAGTACTTC. Protein: CASSYRDRGYEQYF.

This clone has only a few counts. The J gene is TRBJ2-7, the V gene TRBV5-1; a weak D match, TRBD1 (5 bases). The ends were cut back, 1 base at V and 5 bases at J, with 16 bases in the middle. Germline V gene sequence: CDR1 SGHRS, CDR2 YFSETQ. There are 15 residues in the CDR3. This CDR3 reads CASSLMAVGANEQYF. The CDR3 DNA reads as TGCGCCAGCAGCTTGATGGCGGTAGGGGCCAACGAGCAGTACTTC. Variable domain in full (rest from reference TRBV5-1 and TRBJ2-7): KAGVTQTPRYLIKTRGQQVTLSCSPISGHRSVSWYQQTPGQGLQFLFEYFSETQRNKGNFPGRFSGRQFSNSRSEMNVSTLELGDSALYLCASSLMAVGANEQYFGPGTRLTVT.

This clone was detected only a few times. The chain carries TRBV19 and TRBJ1-2, with 7 positions matching TRBD1. Germline V lookup: CDR1 LNHDA, CDR2 SQIVND (reference sequence). This CDR3 spans 14 amino acids. The V gene end was trimmed by 8 bases and the J gene end by 5 bases; junction bases not matched to a gene: 11. The CDR3 DNA is TGTGCCAGTTCGACCAGGGGGGCGTGGTATGGCTACACCTTC. Translated: CASSTRGAWYGYTF.

The gene calls are TRBV18 and TRBJ2-3; the D gene is possibly TRBD1 (5 bases). The CDR3 consists of 14 residues. Trimming removed 1 base from V and 2 bases from J, with 7 bases in between. Germline values: CDR1 KGHSH, CDR2 LQKENI. DNA of the CDR3: TGTGCCAGCTCACCACAGGGGTTCACAGATACGCAGTATTTT. It is translated as CASSPQGFTDTQYF.

The chain has TRBV27 and TRBJ2-7; D is ambiguous. The CDR3 is 13 amino acids. Trimming left V 1 base short and J 3 bases short, with 7 bases between. Germline V CDR1 and CDR2: MNHEY, SMNVEV (reference sequence). Here the CDR3 reads CASSLLADYEQYF. The CDR3 nucleotides read TGTGCCAGCAGTTTATTGGCTGACTACGAGCAGTACTTC.

The chain recombines TRBV9 with TRBJ1-2; D uncertain. Trimming removed 0 bases from V and 2 bases from J, with 5 bases in between. Germline V lookup: CDR1 SGDLS, CDR2 YYNGEE. The CDR3 has 13 residues. CDR3 sequence reads: CASSVGRNYGYTF. CDR3 nucleotide sequence: TGTGCCAGCAGCGTAGGGCGGAACTATGGCTACACCTTC.

The chain recombines TRBV2 with TRBJ2-5; 14 bases agree with TRBD2. The CDR3 has 18 amino acids. Per the germline V gene, CDR1 is SNHLY and CDR2 is FYNNEI. Unmatched junction bases numbered 6, after V lost 3 bases and J lost 0 bases. CDR3 sequence: CASSETSGGAGYQETQYF. Written as DNA, the CDR3 is TGTGCCAGCAGTGAGACTAGCGGGGGGGCAGGGTACCAAGAGACCCAGTACTTC.

V and J are TRBV4-1 and TRBJ2-3; D gene ambiguous. Looked up from germline, CDR1 is MGHRA and CDR2 is YSYEKL. There are 13 residues in the CDR3. The V end lost 1 base, the J end lost 8 bases, and 10 bases lay between the germline ends. The chain's CDR3 is CASSQVEFATQYF. In nucleotides, the CDR3 is TGCGCCAGCAGCCAAGTAGAGTTTGCTACGCAGTATTTT.